These 15 T cell receptor beta chains were sequenced from one sample in a study of blood T cell repertoires in COVID-19. Only in-frame clones appear in the TCRdb table, and some are missing; sequencing was by immunoSEQ multiplex PCR. The sample has 110,000 to 150,000 clones; approximately 86% are singletons. The material sequenced was peripheral blood. The receptors stem from a man between 65 and 79 years old with acute or convalescent COVID-19.

This CDR3 reads CASSQVGQGVVANSPLHF. The CDR3 DNA is TGTGCCAGCAGCCAAGTCGGACAGGGGGTAGTAGCTAATTCACCCCTCCACTTT. This chain uses TRBV3-1 (or the pseudogene TRBV3-2) with TRBJ1-6; 10 positions match TRBD1. V lost 1 base to trimming and J lost 6 bases; unmatched junction nucleotides: 9. Germline values: CDR1 LGHDT, CDR2 YNNKEL (reference sequence). This CDR3 is built from 18 residues.

As regards this clone: One junction end disagrees with the germline gene, perhaps due to a read error. The gene calls are TRBV6-1 and TRBJ2-1; 8 nucleotides agree with TRBD2. CDR3 length equals 15 residues. Germline CDR1 MNHNS, CDR2 SASEGT. CDR3 sequence (DNA): TGTGCCAGCACTGAACCGGGACTAGTCTTCAATGAGCAGTTCTTC. Protein product: CASTEPGLVFNEQFF.

The V and J genes are TRBV5-6 and TRBJ1-5; tentatively, D is TRBD1 (6 bases). Germline V lookup: CDR1 SGHDT, CDR2 YYEEEE. This CDR3 region has 15 residues. Trimming pared 0 bases from V and 3 bases from J, leaving 10 bases between. In DNA form, the CDR3 reads TGTGCCAGCAGCTTGGGGGGGCATGACAATCAGCCCCAGCATTTT. Encoded protein: CASSLGGHDNQPQHF.

J is TRBJ2-3 and V is TRBV3-1 (or the pseudogene TRBV3-2), with TRBD2 identical over 10 bases. V shed 1 base and J 5 bases; nucleotides not matched to a gene: 6. Germline CDR1 and CDR2: LGHDT and YNNKEL (reference sequence). This CDR3 contains 16 residues. The CDR3 nucleotides read TGTGCCAGCAGCCAAGGGCTAGCGGGAGAACAAGATACGCAGTATTTT. Translation: CASSQGLAGEQDTQYF.

V gene TRBV4-1 combines with J gene TRBJ2-7; possibly TRBD1 for D (6 bases). There are 14 residues in the CDR3. Germline CDR1 is MGHRA and CDR2 is YSYEKL. Trimming cost V 6 bases and J 5 bases, with 17 bases left between them. The CDR3 spells CASSPPDRTHEQYF. DNA for the CDR3: TGCGCCAGCAGTCCACCCGACAGGACCCACGAGCAGTACTTC.

The CDR3: CASAARGLEETQYF. The CDR3, as DNA: TGTGCCAGTGCGGCCAGGGGATTAGAAGAGACCCAGTACTTC. This chain uses TRBV19 with TRBJ2-5; the D gene is possibly TRBD1 (6 bases). Germline-derived CDR1 and CDR2 are LNHDA and SQIVND (reference sequence). V lost 8 bases and J 3 bases, leaving 16 bases between the germline ends. CDR3 length equals 14 residues. The entire variable domain, with the rest obtained from reference TRBV19 and TRBJ2-5, is as follows: DGGITQSPKYLFRKEGQNVTLSCEQNLNHDAMYWYRQDPGQGLRLIYYSQIVNDFQKGDIAEGYSVSREKKESFPLTVTSAQKNPTAFYLCASAARGLEETQYFGPGTRLLVL.

This chain connects TRBV24-1 to TRBJ2-2, with 9 bases aligning to TRBD1. Germline V gene data show CDR1 as KGHDR and CDR2 as SFDVKD. This CDR3 has 14 residues. Trimming took 6 bases from V and 7 from J; bases not matched to a gene: 5. The CDR3 loop is CATSPGQGYGELFF. CDR3 nucleotide sequence: TGTGCCACCAGTCCGGGACAGGGCTACGGGGAGCTGTTTTTT.

The chain links TRBV7-2 to TRBJ2-3, with 13 bases lining up with TRBD2. Germline CDR1 reads SGHTA; CDR2 reads FQGNSA. This CDR3 comprises 16 residues. V shed 0 bases and J 4 bases; nucleotides not matched to a gene: 1. This CDR3 is CASSLALAGGADTQYF. The CDR3 bases are TGTGCCAGCAGCTTAGCACTAGCGGGGGGGGCAGATACGCAGTATTTT.

The genes are TRBV5-4 and TRBJ2-7, with TRBD1 identical over 9 bases. CDR3 length: 17 residues. Germline-derived CDR1 and CDR2 are SGHNT and YYREEE (reference sequence). Unmatched junction bases numbered 15, after V lost 2 bases and J lost 6 bases. The CDR3 sequence: CASSFGGSITGGSEQYF. The CDR3 DNA follows: TGTGCCAGCAGCTTTGGGGGGTCGATCACAGGGGGCTCCGAGCAGTACTTC.

The CDR3 nucleotides are TGTGCCAGCGGAGGGATGAATTCACCCCTCCACTTT. Amino acid sequence: CASGGMNSPLHF. The J gene is TRBJ1-6, the V gene TRBV2; no clear D gene. This CDR3 comprises 12 residues. The V and J ends lost 8 bases and 7 bases respectively, with 9 bases between them. Germline V lookup: CDR1 SNHLY, CDR2 FYNNEI.

This chain joins TRBV2 and TRBJ1-3; 9 nucleotides agree with TRBD1. CDR1 is SNHLY, CDR2 FYNNEI, per germline. Losses at the gene ends were 10 bases for V and 7 bases for J; bases not matched to a gene: 17. The CDR3 has 16 residues. CDR3 DNA: TGTGCCACCAAACCTTTAAGGGGACAGGGACTGAACACCATATATTTT. Translation: CATKPLRGQGLNTIYF. Complete variable domain (other parts from reference TRBV2 and TRBJ1-3): EPEVTQTPSHQVTQMGQEVILRCVPISNHLYFYWYRQILGQKVEFLVSFYNNEISEKSEIFDDQFSVERPDGSNFTLKIRSTKLEDSAMYFCATKPLRGQGLNTIYFGEGSWLTVV.

V is TRBV5-4 and J is TRBJ2-2; 11 bases align to TRBD2. CDR1 SGHNT and CDR2 YYREEE come from the germline V gene (reference sequence). The CDR3 has 18 amino acids. The junction had 9 bases not matched to a gene; V was cut back by 4 bases and J by 1 base. The chain's CDR3 is CASSDMTGTSGNTGELFF. CDR3 DNA sequence: TGTGCCAGCAGCGACATGACCGGGACTAGCGGGAACACCGGGGAGCTGTTTTTT.

The rearrangement joins TRBV6-5 to TRBJ2-3; tentatively, D is TRBD2 (5 bases). The CDR3 consists of 14 residues. Germline V gene lookup returns CDR1 MNHEY and CDR2 SVGAGI. V gave up 6 bases and J gave up 2 bases, with 12 bases separating them. The CDR3 protein is CASRGDLYTDTQYF. CDR3 nucleotide sequence: TGTGCCAGCAGGGGAGACCTATACACAGATACGCAGTATTTT.

CDR3 bases: TGTGCCAGCAGCCTTTCAGCGGGGCCCACCGGGGAGCTGTTTTTT. It yields the protein CASSLSAGPTGELFF. This chain connects TRBV3-1 (or the pseudogene TRBV3-2) to TRBJ2-2, with 7 positions matching TRBD2. This CDR3 spans 15 amino acids. Germline CDR1 is LGHDT and CDR2 is YNNKEL (reference sequence). The V gene end was trimmed by 4 bases and the J gene end by 4 bases; junction bases not matched to a gene: 6.

V gene TRBV6-5 combines with J gene TRBJ2-7; a possible D gene is TRBD2 (8 bases). From germline, CDR1 is MNHEY and CDR2 SVGAGI. V was trimmed by 5 bases and J by 6 bases, leaving 14 bases between them. CDR3 length equals 13 residues. CDR3 DNA sequence: TGTGCCAGCAGTAGGGGGCGGGGGGCCGAGCAGTACTTC. Its protein is CASSRGRGAEQYF.